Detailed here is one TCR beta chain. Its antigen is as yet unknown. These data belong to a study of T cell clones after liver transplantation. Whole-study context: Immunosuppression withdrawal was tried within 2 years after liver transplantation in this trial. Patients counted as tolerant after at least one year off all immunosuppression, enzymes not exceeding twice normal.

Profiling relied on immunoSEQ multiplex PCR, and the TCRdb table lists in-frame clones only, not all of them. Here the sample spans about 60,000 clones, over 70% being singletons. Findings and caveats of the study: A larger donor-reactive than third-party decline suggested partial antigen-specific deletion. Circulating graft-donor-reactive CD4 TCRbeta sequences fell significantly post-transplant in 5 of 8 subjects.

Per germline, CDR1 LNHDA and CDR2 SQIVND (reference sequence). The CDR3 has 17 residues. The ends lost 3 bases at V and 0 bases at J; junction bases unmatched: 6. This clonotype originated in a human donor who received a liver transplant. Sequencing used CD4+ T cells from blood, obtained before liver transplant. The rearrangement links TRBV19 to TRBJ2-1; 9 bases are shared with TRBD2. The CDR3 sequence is CASSIQAGGLSYNEQFF. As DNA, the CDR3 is TGTGCCAGTAGTATTCAAGCGGGGGGTCTCTCCTACAATGAGCAGTTCTTC. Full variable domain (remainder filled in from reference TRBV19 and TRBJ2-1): DGGITQSPKYLFRKEGQNVTLSCEQNLNHDAMYWYRQDPGQGLRLIYYSQIVNDFQKGDIAEGYSVSREKKESFPLTVTSAQKNPTAFYLCASSIQAGGLSYNEQFFGPGTRLTVL.